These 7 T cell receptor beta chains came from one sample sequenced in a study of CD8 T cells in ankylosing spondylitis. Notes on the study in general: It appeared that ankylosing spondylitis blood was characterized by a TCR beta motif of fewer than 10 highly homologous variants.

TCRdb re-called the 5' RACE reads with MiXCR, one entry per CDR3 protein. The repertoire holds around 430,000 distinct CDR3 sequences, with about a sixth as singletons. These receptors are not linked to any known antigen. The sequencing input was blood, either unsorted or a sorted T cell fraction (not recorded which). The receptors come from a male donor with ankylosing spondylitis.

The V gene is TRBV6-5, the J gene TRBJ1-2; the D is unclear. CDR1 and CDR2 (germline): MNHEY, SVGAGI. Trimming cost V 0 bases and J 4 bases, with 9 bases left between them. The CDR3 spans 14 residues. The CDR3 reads CASSYSKSFYGYTF. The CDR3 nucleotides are TGTGCCAGCAGTTACTCTAAAAGCTTCTATGGCTACACCTTC.

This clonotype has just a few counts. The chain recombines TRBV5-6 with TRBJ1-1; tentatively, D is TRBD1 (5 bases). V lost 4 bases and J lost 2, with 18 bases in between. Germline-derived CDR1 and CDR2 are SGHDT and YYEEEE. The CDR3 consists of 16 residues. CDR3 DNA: TGTGCCAGCAGCAGCCGAGCGGGGACCCATAACACTGAAGCTTTCTTT. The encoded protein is CASSSRAGTHNTEAFF.

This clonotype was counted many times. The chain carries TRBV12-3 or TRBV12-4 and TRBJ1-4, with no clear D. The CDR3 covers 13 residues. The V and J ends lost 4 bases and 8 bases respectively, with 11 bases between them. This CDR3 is CASSSGLGEKLFF. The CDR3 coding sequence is TGTGCCAGCAGTTCGGGTCTGGGAGAAAAACTGTTTTTT.

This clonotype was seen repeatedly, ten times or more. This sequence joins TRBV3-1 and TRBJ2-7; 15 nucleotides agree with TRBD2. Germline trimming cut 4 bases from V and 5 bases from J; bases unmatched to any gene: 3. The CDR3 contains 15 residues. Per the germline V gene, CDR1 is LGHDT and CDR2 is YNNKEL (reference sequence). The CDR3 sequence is CASSLRTSGGDEQYF. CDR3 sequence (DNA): TGTGCCAGCAGCCTCCGGACTAGCGGGGGGGACGAGCAGTACTTC.

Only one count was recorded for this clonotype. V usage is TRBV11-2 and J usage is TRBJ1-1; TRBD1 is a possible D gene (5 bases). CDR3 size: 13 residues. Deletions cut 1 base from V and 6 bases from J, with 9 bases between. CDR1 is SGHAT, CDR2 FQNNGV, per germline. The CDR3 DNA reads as TGTGCCAGCAGCTTAGGGGGGGTCGCTGAAGCTTTCTTT. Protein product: CASSLGGVAEAFF.

The CDR3 DNA reads TGTGCCAGCAGTTCCCTGTCAGGGGATCAGCCCCAGCATTTT. Protein sequence: CASSSLSGDQPQHF. The V and J genes are TRBV6-2 or TRBV6-3 and TRBJ1-5; D perhaps matches TRBD1 (6 bases). Germline CDR1 is MNHEY and CDR2 is SVGEGT. CDR3 length: 14 residues. V lost 4 bases, J lost 5 bases, and 12 bases lay in between.

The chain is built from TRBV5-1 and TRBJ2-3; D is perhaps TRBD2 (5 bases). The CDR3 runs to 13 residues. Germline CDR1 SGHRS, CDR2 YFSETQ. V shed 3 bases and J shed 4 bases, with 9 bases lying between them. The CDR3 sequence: CASSSQLADTQYF. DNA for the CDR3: TGCGCCAGCAGCTCGCAACTAGCAGATACGCAGTATTTT.